Presented here are 32 T cell receptor beta chains from one specimen sequenced in a study of siplizumab effects on memory and regulatory T cells. The table came from immunoSEQ multiplex PCR; TCRdb's copy has only in-frame clones and leaves some out. The sample records tens of thousands of clones, approximately 87% being singletons. Input material: memory CD4+ T cells sorted from blood. The source of these receptors is a human donor in good health.

The gene calls are TRBV5-6 and TRBJ2-5; maybe TRBD2 (7 bases). V gave up 0 bases and J gave up 3 bases, with 15 bases separating them. The CDR3 length is 16 residues. Germline V gene sequence: CDR1 SGHDT, CDR2 YYEEEE. The CDR3 DNA follows: TGTGCCAGCAGCTTGGGCGGGGGCGGGGTAAAAGAGACCCAGTACTTC. Encoded protein: CASSLGGGGVKETQYF.

The chain couples TRBV5-1 to TRBJ1-1, with 8 bases fitting TRBD1. Looked up from germline, CDR1 is SGHRS and CDR2 is YFSETQ. J was trimmed by 3 bases and V by 4 bases; bases with no gene match: 2. CDR3 length: 13 residues. CDR3: CASSLTGDTEAFF. CDR3 in DNA: TGCGCCAGCAGCCTGACAGGGGACACTGAAGCTTTCTTT.

This clone was seen only a few times. This sequence joins TRBV2 and TRBJ1-6; 8 bases are shared with TRBD1. Trimming removed 4 bases from V and 10 bases from J; junction bases left unmatched: 6. The CDR3 is 14 residues long. The V gene's germline CDR1 is SNHLY and CDR2 FYNNEI. CDR3 DNA: TGTGCCAGCAGTGGGGACAGGAGGAACTCACCCCTCCACTTT. The encoded protein is CASSGDRRNSPLHF.

The gene calls are TRBV13 and TRBJ2-1; 7 nucleotides align to TRBD1. Trimming at V came to 2 bases and at J to 7 bases, leaving 17 bases not matched to a gene. Germline values: CDR1 PRHDT, CDR2 FYEKMQ (reference sequence). The CDR3 has 18 amino acids. The CDR3 nucleotides are TGTGCCAGCAGCTTACTCCTAATTGGGCAGGGGGATTCGAATGAGCAGTTCTTC. This translates into CASSLLLIGQGDSNEQFF.

This clone was observed a few times. This chain joins TRBV18 and TRBJ2-2; no reliable D call. The germline V gene has CDR1 KGHSH and CDR2 LQKENI. The CDR3 has 12 amino acids. The germline V and J ends were trimmed by 4 bases and 4 bases, with 4 bases remaining between them. The CDR3 DNA is TGTGCCAGCTCACGAGTCACCGGGGAGCTGTTTTTT. Its protein product is CASSRVTGELFF.

The chain couples TRBV5-1 to TRBJ2-6; TRBD1 aligns across 8 bases. The CDR3 runs to 17 residues. Germline CDR1 reads SGHRS; CDR2 reads YFSETQ. The V gene end was trimmed by 5 bases and the J gene end by 3 bases; junction bases not matched to a gene: 10. CDR3 sequence reads: CASSSRTGSDGANVLTF. The CDR3 DNA reads as TGCGCCAGCAGTTCTAGGACAGGGTCGGATGGGGCCAACGTCCTGACTTTC. Looking up the rest from reference TRBV5-1 and TRBJ2-6 gives the full variable domain: KAGVTQTPRYLIKTRGQQVTLSCSPISGHRSVSWYQQTPGQGLQFLFEYFSETQRNKGNFPGRFSGRQFSNSRSEMNVSTLELGDSALYLCASSSRTGSDGANVLTFGAGSRLTVL.

V and J are TRBV7-3 and TRBJ2-7; a weak D match, TRBD1 (7 bases). The V end was cut by 5 bases, the J end by 8 bases, with 16 bases between. The CDR3 has 13 residues. CDR1 is SGHTA, CDR2 FQGTGA, per germline. CDR3 protein: CASSPGGTDKQYF. CDR3 DNA sequence: TGTGCCAGCAGCCCAGGGGGGACAGACAAGCAGTACTTC.

This clone was observed a few times. The chain combines TRBV2 with TRBJ2-7; D not certain. The CDR3 consists of 11 residues. The germline V gene has CDR1 SNHLY and CDR2 FYNNEI. With 4 bases removed from V and 4 bases from J, the gap between germline ends came to 5 bases. CDR3 nucleotides: TGTGCCAGCAGTGGTGGATACGAGCAGTACTTC. It translates to CASSGGYEQYF.

This chain joins TRBV7-9 and TRBJ2-1; D gene uncertain. CDR1 and CDR2 from the germline V gene are SEHNR and FQNEAQ (reference sequence). Trimming took 4 bases from V and 6 from J, leaving 16 bases between them. The CDR3 is made up of 15 amino acids. The CDR3 is CASSSPLTLGNEQFF. DNA of the CDR3: TGTGCCAGCAGCTCCCCCTTGACATTGGGCAATGAGCAGTTCTTC. The complete variable domain, with remaining parts taken from reference TRBV7-9 and TRBJ2-1, reads DTGVSQNPRHKITKRGQNVTFRCDPISEHNRLYWYRQTLGQGPEFLTYFQNEAQLEKSRLLSDRFSAERPKGSFSTLEIQRTEQGDSAMYLCASSSPLTLGNEQFFGPGTRLTVL.

The chain employs TRBV5-1 and TRBJ1-2; D uncertain. The V end was cut by 0 bases, the J end by 3 bases, with 3 bases between. Germline V gene lookup returns CDR1 SGHRS and CDR2 YFSETQ. The CDR3 has 12 residues. CDR3 sequence: CASSLGDYGYTF. The CDR3 DNA is TGCGCCAGCAGCTTGGGGGACTATGGCTACACCTTC.

The V and J genes are TRBV5-1 and TRBJ2-3; 11 nucleotides align to TRBD2. The CDR3 covers 15 residues. The germline CDR1 and CDR2 sequences are SGHRS and YFSETQ. The junction had 9 bases not matched to a gene; V was cut back by 6 bases and J by 6 bases. The CDR3 is CASKGTSGVSDTQYF. CDR3 sequence (DNA): TGCGCCAGCAAGGGGACTAGCGGCGTATCGGATACGCAGTATTTT.

J is TRBJ2-7 and V is TRBV4-1; D not certain. The ends were cut back, 1 base at V and 0 bases at J, with 4 bases in the middle. Germline values: CDR1 MGHRA, CDR2 YSYEKL. The CDR3 contains 13 residues. CDR3: CASSQVGSYEQYF. CDR3 bases: TGCGCCAGCAGCCAAGTTGGCTCCTACGAGCAGTACTTC.

This clone occurred a few times. The same CDR3 can be traced to other DNA sequences in this sample. The chain recombines TRBV6-1 with TRBJ1-2, with a tentative D call TRBD1 (6 bases). The germline V gene has CDR1 MNHNS and CDR2 SASEGT. V dropped 2 bases and J dropped 3 bases, with 7 bases sitting between them. The CDR3 loop spans 13 amino acids. The CDR3 spells CASSETGYYGYTF. The CDR3 DNA reads TGTGCCAGCAGTGAAACAGGGTACTATGGCTACACCTTC.

This rearrangement joins TRBV28 to TRBJ1-5; a possible D gene is TRBD1 (6 bases). Germline CDR1 is MDHEN and CDR2 is SYDVKM. Trimming stripped 6 bases from V and 0 bases from J, with 15 bases between. There are 16 residues in the CDR3. This CDR3 is CASSQGGRDSNQPQHF. The CDR3, as DNA: TGTGCCAGCAGCCAAGGGGGGAGGGATAGCAATCAGCCCCAGCATTTT.

The chain carries TRBV7-9 and TRBJ2-5; 11 bases align to TRBD2. Germline lookup yields CDR1 SEHNR and CDR2 FQNEAQ (reference sequence). The CDR3 has 16 amino acids. V shed 2 bases and J 4 bases; nucleotides not matched to a gene: 6. Here the CDR3 reads CASSLSLAGVGETQYF. In DNA form, the CDR3 reads TGTGCCAGCAGCTTATCACTAGCGGGAGTGGGAGAGACCCAGTACTTC. Combining the CDR3 with reference TRBV7-9 and TRBJ2-5 gives the whole variable domain DTGVSQNPRHKITKRGQNVTFRCDPISEHNRLYWYRQTLGQGPEFLTYFQNEAQLEKSRLLSDRFSAERPKGSFSTLEIQRTEQGDSAMYLCASSLSLAGVGETQYFGPGTRLLVL.

Written as DNA, the CDR3 is TGTGCCAGCAGTTGGACCAGGGATAGCAATCAGCCCCAGCATTTT. As protein: CASSWTRDSNQPQHF. J is TRBJ1-5 and V is TRBV6-9; possible D gene TRBD1, 5 bases. This CDR3 is 15 amino acids long. Germline V gene lookup returns CDR1 MNHGY and CDR2 SVAAGI. With 4 bases removed from V and 0 bases from J, the gap between germline ends came to 10 bases.

This chain links TRBV28 with TRBJ2-5; 8 positions agree with TRBD1. The germline V gene has CDR1 MDHEN and CDR2 SYDVKM. The CDR3 is made up of 15 amino acids. V lost 2 bases, J lost 1 base, and 3 bases stayed unmatched. Here the CDR3 DNA reads TGTGCCAGCAGTTTACCACAGGGGGGCCAAGAGACCCAGTACTTC. Translating it yields CASSLPQGGQETQYF.

V is TRBV2 and J is TRBJ2-7, with 11 bases fitting TRBD2. The CDR3 loop spans 18 amino acids. Germline V gene data show CDR1 as SNHLY and CDR2 as FYNNEI. J lost 3 bases, V lost 3 bases, and 13 bases had no gene match. This chain's CDR3 is CASSDPLAGEFKDYEQYF. The CDR3 coding sequence is TGTGCCAGCAGTGACCCACTAGCGGGGGAGTTTAAGGACTACGAGCAGTACTTC.

V gene TRBV5-5 combines with J gene TRBJ2-2; a weak D match, TRBD2 (6 bases). The CDR3 contains 14 residues. The germline V and J ends were trimmed by 7 bases and 0 bases, with 10 bases remaining between them. Germline V gives CDR1 SGHKS, CDR2 YYEKEE (reference sequence). The CDR3 spells CASPEGTNTGELFF. CDR3 in DNA: TGTGCCAGCCCGGAGGGGACGAACACCGGGGAGCTGTTTTTT. Combining the CDR3 with reference TRBV5-5 and TRBJ2-2 gives the whole variable domain DAGVTQSPTHLIKTRGQQVTLRCSPISGHKSVSWYQQVLGQGPQFIFQYYEKEERGRGNFPDRFSARQFPNYSSELNVNALLLGDSALYLCASPEGTNTGELFFGEGSRLTVL.

The chain couples TRBV2 to TRBJ2-3; 7 bases agree with TRBD1. The V segment lost 7 bases and the J segment 2 bases; nucleotides outside the gene matches: 9. The germline CDR1 and CDR2 sequences are SNHLY and FYNNEI. This CDR3 has 15 residues. The CDR3 sequence: CASTTQGVPTDTQYF. The CDR3 DNA reads TGTGCCAGCACTACGCAGGGGGTCCCCACAGATACGCAGTATTTT.

This clone appeared once. V usage is TRBV7-8 and J usage is TRBJ1-5; D gene ambiguous. Between the trimmed V and J ends, which lost 5 bases and 0 bases, there was a span of 23 bases. CDR1 is SGHVS and CDR2 is FQNEAQ in the germline V gene. CDR3 length equals 19 residues. The CDR3 spells CASSGSGGSYIYSNQPQHF. CDR3 nucleotide sequence: TGTGCCAGCAGCGGCTCCGGAGGCAGTTATATCTATAGCAATCAGCCCCAGCATTTT.

A single count supports this clone. The rearrangement uses TRBV5-6 and TRBJ1-2; TRBD1 matches 9 bases. CDR3 length equals 14 residues. V lost 4 bases and J lost 4; bases outside the gene matches: 5. Germline V gene lookup returns CDR1 SGHDT and CDR2 YYEEEE. DNA of the CDR3: TGTGCCAGCAGCGGAACAGGGGGCCGCTATGGCTACACCTTC. It specifies CASSGTGGRYGYTF.

The V gene is TRBV6-5, the J gene TRBJ1-3; unclear D gene. The CDR3 contains 12 residues. Germline-derived CDR1 and CDR2 are MNHEY and SVGAGI. Trimming cost V 10 bases and J 0 bases, with 7 bases left between them. The CDR3 here is CATVNSGNTIYF. DNA for the CDR3: TGTGCCACCGTAAACTCTGGAAACACCATATATTTT.

The V call is TRBV15, the J call TRBJ2-7; weak D call: TRBD1 (6 bases). V lost 0 bases and J lost 0, with 9 bases in between. The CDR3 has 15 amino acids. Germline CDR1 is LNHNV and CDR2 is YYDKDF (reference sequence). The CDR3: CATSREGASSYEQYF. The CDR3 DNA reads as TGTGCCACCAGCAGAGAGGGGGCTAGCTCCTACGAGCAGTACTTC.

This clone was observed a handful of times. This same CDR3 is encoded by further DNA sequences in the sample. The chain uses TRBV18 and TRBJ1-5; D gene uncertain. The CDR3 has 15 amino acids. V was pared by 3 bases and J by 2 bases, with 11 bases between. Germline values: CDR1 KGHSH, CDR2 LQKENI. The CDR3 DNA reads as TGTGCCAGCTCACCGGAGGGAAGTGGCAATCAGCCCCAGCATTTT. Its protein product is CASSPEGSGNQPQHF.

The chain has TRBV20-1 and TRBJ1-1; unclear D gene. The CDR3 runs 10 residues. Germline loops: CDR1 DFQATT, CDR2 SNEGSKA (reference sequence). With 6 bases removed from V and 8 bases from J, the gap between germline ends came to 10 bases. The CDR3, as DNA: TGCAGTGCCAAGGTCTCCGAAGCTTTCTTT. It specifies CSAKVSEAFF.

Here the CDR3 DNA reads TGCGCCAGCAGCTCCCCAAATCGGGTAGAAGCTTTCTTT. This codes for CASSSPNRVEAFF. The chain has TRBV5-1 and TRBJ1-1; D unclear. The CDR3 spans 13 residues. V lost 3 bases, J lost 8 bases, and 14 bases lay in between. From germline, CDR1 is SGHRS and CDR2 YFSETQ.

The CDR3 DNA reads TGCGCCAGCAGCGATCCGGGAGGGTATGGCTACACCTTC. Translation gives CASSDPGGYGYTF. The rearrangement uses TRBV10-1 and TRBJ1-2; D call uncertain. This CDR3 has 13 amino acids. In germline, CDR1 is WNHNN, CDR2 SYGVQD (reference sequence). Between the trimmed V and J ends, which lost 6 bases and 5 bases, there was a span of 13 bases.

V gene TRBV12-5 combines with J gene TRBJ2-3; D is possibly TRBD2 (5 bases). The CDR3 spans 13 residues. Trimming shortened V by 5 bases and J by 1 base, and 7 bases separated the two germline ends. Germline-derived CDR1 and CDR2 are LGHNT and FRNRAP. CDR3 sequence reads: CASGPGGTDTQYF. CDR3 nucleotide sequence: TGTGCTAGTGGTCCCGGGGGCACAGATACGCAGTATTTT. The complete variable domain, with remaining parts taken from reference TRBV12-5 and TRBJ2-3, reads DARVTQTPRHKVTEMGQEVTMRCQPILGHNTVFWYRQTMMQGLELLAYFRNRAPLDDSGMPKDRFSAEMPDATLATLKIQPSEPRDSAVYFCASGPGGTDTQYFGPGTRLTVL.

The chain carries TRBV7-2 and TRBJ1-2; no definite D call. Trimming removed 1 base from V and 5 bases from J, with 11 bases in between. Per the germline V gene, CDR1 is SGHTA and CDR2 is FQGNSA. The CDR3 has 14 residues. CDR3 DNA sequence: TGTGCCAGCAGCTTAGGCAGCGCCGAATATGGCTACACCTTC. Its protein is CASSLGSAEYGYTF.

This clone was seen once. The chain has TRBV13 and TRBJ2-2, with 8 bases lining up with TRBD1. The germline V gene encodes CDR1 PRHDT and CDR2 FYEKMQ (reference sequence). CDR3 length equals 15 residues. Losses at the gene ends were 5 bases for V and 2 bases for J; bases not matched to a gene: 4. The CDR3: CASSPGTGNTGELFF. DNA for the CDR3: TGTGCCAGCAGCCCCGGGACAGGTAACACCGGGGAGCTGTTTTTT.

The chain carries TRBV6-5 and TRBJ1-1; TRBD1 might be the D (5 bases). The CDR3 runs 16 residues. The V end was cut by 1 base, the J end by 1 base, with 13 bases between. The germline V gene encodes CDR1 MNHEY and CDR2 SVGAGI. CDR3 sequence: CASSYLGGNRNTEAFF. The CDR3 DNA reads TGTGCCAGCAGTTACTTGGGGGGTAATCGGAACACTGAAGCTTTCTTT.